The 11 T cell receptor beta chains below all came from one sample that was sequenced in a study of blood T cell repertoires in COVID-19. The table came from immunoSEQ multiplex PCR; TCRdb's copy has only in-frame clones and leaves some out. The table has about 190,000 clones, around nine tenths seen once; the top ten hold 0.5% to 0.65%. What was sequenced was peripheral blood. These receptor sequences come from a middle-aged man with acute or convalescent COVID-19.

This clone was seen only a few times. The chain couples TRBV4-2 to TRBJ1-6; 9 bases map to TRBD1. V lost 3 bases, J lost 10 bases, and 7 bases stayed unmatched. Germline-derived CDR1 and CDR2 are LGHNA and YNFKEQ. This CDR3 contains 15 residues. CDR3 region: CASSQGQGTDSPLHF. CDR3 DNA sequence: TGTGCCAGCAGCCAGGGACAGGGAACGGACTCACCCCTCCACTTT.

V and J are TRBV6-2 or TRBV6-3 and TRBJ1-2, with TRBD1 matching 10 bases. From germline, CDR1 is MNHEY and CDR2 SVGEGT. V trimming: 4 bases; J trimming: 6 bases; junction bases outside the gene matches: 5. The CDR3 totals 14 residues. CDR3 DNA sequence: TGTGCCAGCAGTTGGGGACAGGGGTTCGATGGCTACACCTTC. Amino acids: CASSWGQGFDGYTF.

This chain connects TRBV29-1 to TRBJ2-1; no reliable D call. CDR3 length: 14 amino acids. Looked up from germline, CDR1 is SQVTM and CDR2 is ANQGSEA. Trimming pared 2 bases from V and 5 bases from J, leaving 13 bases between. The CDR3 reads CSVENPLSDNEQFF. In DNA form, the CDR3 reads TGCAGCGTTGAAAATCCTCTCTCTGACAATGAGCAGTTCTTC.

V is TRBV6-2 or TRBV6-3 and J is TRBJ1-5; no reliable D call. The V and J ends lost 3 bases and 3 bases respectively, with 6 bases between them. This CDR3 is built from 13 residues. CDR1 and CDR2 (germline): MNHEY, SVGEGT. In DNA, the CDR3 is TGTGCCAGCAGTTATACAGTCAATCAGCCCCAGCATTTT. Its protein product is CASSYTVNQPQHF.

The V gene is TRBV19, the J gene TRBJ1-1, with TRBD1 as a possible D gene (5 bases). The ends were cut back, 3 bases at V and 10 bases at J, with 12 bases in the middle. CDR1 is LNHDA and CDR2 is SQIVND in the germline V gene (reference sequence). This CDR3 comprises 12 residues. The CDR3 reads CASSIVGARAFF. The CDR3 DNA is TGTGCCAGTAGTATCGTAGGGGCGCGAGCTTTCTTT.

This sequence joins TRBV7-2 and TRBJ1-2; 7 bases map to TRBD1. Trimming at V came to 6 bases and at J to 5 bases, leaving 15 bases not matched to a gene. The CDR3 spans 16 residues. CDR1 and CDR2 from the germline V gene are SGHTA and FQGNSA. Here the CDR3 reads CASRTGFSSGSYGYTF. The CDR3 DNA is TGTGCCAGCAGGACAGGGTTTAGTTCGGGAAGTTATGGCTACACCTTC.

The chain has TRBV28 and TRBJ2-3; the match to TRBD1 covers 8 bases. CDR1 and CDR2 from the germline V gene are MDHEN and SYDVKM. The CDR3 is made up of 20 amino acids. V gave up 4 bases and J gave up 1 base; unmatched junction bases: 19. CDR3 sequence (DNA): TGTGCCAGCAGTTACACCTCGGGACAGGACGAAAAGCATGGCACAGATACGCAGTATTTT. Amino acid sequence: CASSYTSGQDEKHGTDTQYF.

The rearrangement joins TRBV3-1 (or the pseudogene TRBV3-2) to TRBJ2-3; 7 nucleotides match TRBD2. CDR1 is LGHDT and CDR2 is YNNKEL in the germline V gene (reference sequence). Trimming at V came to 6 bases and at J to 6 bases, leaving 12 bases not matched to a gene. The CDR3 consists of 15 residues. The CDR3 DNA reads as TGTGCCAGCAGTCTCGGAGCGGGACCGGCGGATACGCAGTATTTT. It yields the protein CASSLGAGPADTQYF.

CDR3 loop: CSAGEGPGYTF. The CDR3 coding sequence is TGCAGCGCCGGGGAGGGCCCGGGCTACACCTTC. V usage is TRBV29-1 and J usage is TRBJ1-2; D ambiguous. V was clipped by 7 bases and J by 8 bases, with 14 bases between them. CDR1 and CDR2 (germline): SQVTM, ANQGSEA. The CDR3 is made up of 11 amino acids.

The CDR3 region has the DNA TGTGCCAGCAATGTGGTCGGGTCAGATACGCAGTATTTT. Its translation: CASNVVGSDTQYF. This sequence joins TRBV9 and TRBJ2-3; D is unclear. Germline loops: CDR1 SGDLS, CDR2 YYNGEE. The CDR3 runs 13 residues. V lost 6 bases and J 4 bases, leaving 12 bases between the germline ends.

The chain combines TRBV28 with TRBJ2-5; TRBD1 is a possible D gene (6 bases). The CDR3 has 15 amino acids. V lost 5 bases, J lost 5 bases, and 18 bases lay in between. CDR1 is MDHEN, CDR2 SYDVKM, per germline. The CDR3 here is CASSRTTGVRETQYF. The CDR3 nucleotides are TGTGCCAGCAGTCGCACGACAGGCGTGAGGGAGACCCAGTACTTC.